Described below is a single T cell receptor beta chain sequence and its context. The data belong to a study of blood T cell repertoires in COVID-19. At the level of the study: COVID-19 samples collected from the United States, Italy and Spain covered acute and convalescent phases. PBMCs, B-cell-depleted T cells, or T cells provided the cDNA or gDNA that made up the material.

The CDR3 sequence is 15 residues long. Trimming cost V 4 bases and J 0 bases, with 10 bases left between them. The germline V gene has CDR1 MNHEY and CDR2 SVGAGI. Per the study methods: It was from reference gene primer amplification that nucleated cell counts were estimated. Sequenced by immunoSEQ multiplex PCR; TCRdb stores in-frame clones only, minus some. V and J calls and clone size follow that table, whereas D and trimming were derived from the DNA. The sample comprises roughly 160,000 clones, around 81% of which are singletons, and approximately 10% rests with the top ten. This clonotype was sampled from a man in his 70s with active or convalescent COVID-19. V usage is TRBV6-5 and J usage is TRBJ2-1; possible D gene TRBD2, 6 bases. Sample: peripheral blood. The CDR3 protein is CASSSDGGSYNEQFF. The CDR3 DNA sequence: TGTGCCAGCAGTTCGGACGGGGGCTCCTACAATGAGCAGTTCTTC.